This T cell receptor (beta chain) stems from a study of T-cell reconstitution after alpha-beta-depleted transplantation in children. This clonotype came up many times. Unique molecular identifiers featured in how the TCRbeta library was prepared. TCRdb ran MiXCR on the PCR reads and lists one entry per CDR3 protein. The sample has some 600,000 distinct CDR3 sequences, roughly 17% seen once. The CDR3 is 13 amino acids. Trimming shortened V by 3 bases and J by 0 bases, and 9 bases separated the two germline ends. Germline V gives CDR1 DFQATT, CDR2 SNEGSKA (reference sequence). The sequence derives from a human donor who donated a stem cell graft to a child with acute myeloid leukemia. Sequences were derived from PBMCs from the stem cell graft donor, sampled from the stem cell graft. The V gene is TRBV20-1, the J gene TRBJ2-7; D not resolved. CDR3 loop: CSARTRSSYEQYF. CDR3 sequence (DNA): TGCAGTGCTAGGACAAGGAGCTCCTACGAGCAGTACTTC.